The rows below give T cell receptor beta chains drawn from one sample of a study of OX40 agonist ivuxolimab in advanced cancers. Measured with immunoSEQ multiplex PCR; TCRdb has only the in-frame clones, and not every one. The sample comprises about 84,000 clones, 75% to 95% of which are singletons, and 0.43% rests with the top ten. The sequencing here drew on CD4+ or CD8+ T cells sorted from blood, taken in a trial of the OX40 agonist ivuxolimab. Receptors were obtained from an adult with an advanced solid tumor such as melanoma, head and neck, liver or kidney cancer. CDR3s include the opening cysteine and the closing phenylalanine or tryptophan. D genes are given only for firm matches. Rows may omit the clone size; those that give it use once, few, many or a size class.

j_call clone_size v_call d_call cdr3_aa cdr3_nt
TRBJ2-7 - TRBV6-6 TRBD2 CASAPSGGDREQYF TGTGCCAGCGCTCCAAGCGGGGGGGACAGGGAGCAGTACTTC
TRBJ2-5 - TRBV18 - CASSPNQETQYF TGTGCCAGCTCACCAAACCAAGAGACCCAGTACTTC
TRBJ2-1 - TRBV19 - CASSIRSGDGDEQFF TGTGCCAGTAGTATACGTTCCGGGGATGGTGATGAGCAGTTCTTC
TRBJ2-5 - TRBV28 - CASSFPATKETQYF TGTGCCAGCAGTTTCCCTGCTACTAAAGAGACCCAGTACTTC
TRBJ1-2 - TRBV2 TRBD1 CASRRDTGGLNYGYTF TGTGCCAGCAGGAGGGACACAGGGGGCTTGAACTATGGCTACACCTTC
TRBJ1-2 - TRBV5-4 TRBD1 CASSLTGTGSGYTF TGTGCCAGCAGCTTGACCGGGACAGGGTCTGGCTACACCTTC
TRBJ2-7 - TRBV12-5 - CASGRDSYEQYF TGTGCTAGTGGAAGGGATTCCTACGAGCAGTACTTC
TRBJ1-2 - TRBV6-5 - CAKLGPGNYGYTF TGTGCCAAACTGGGCCCGGGTAACTATGGCTACACCTTC
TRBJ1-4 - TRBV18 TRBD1 CASSLNRGIEEKLFF TGTGCCAGCTCGCTGAACAGGGGGATAGAAGAAAAACTGTTTTTT
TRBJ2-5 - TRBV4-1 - CASSQAGRQARETQYF TGCGCCAGCAGCCAAGCTGGAAGGCAGGCGAGGGAGACCCAGTACTTC
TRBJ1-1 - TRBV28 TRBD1 CASSSDRALDTEAFF TGTGCCAGCAGTTCAGACAGGGCCCTTGACACTGAAGCTTTCTTT
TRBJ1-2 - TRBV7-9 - CASSIGTNYGYTF TGTGCCAGCAGCATAGGGACGAACTATGGCTACACCTTC
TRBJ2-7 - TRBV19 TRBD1 CASSVSDRVPEQYF TGTGCCAGTAGCGTATCGGACAGGGTCCCCGAGCAGTACTTC
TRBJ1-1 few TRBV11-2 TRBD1 CASSLAGGDTEAFF TGTGCCAGCAGCTTAGCAGGGGGAGACACTGAAGCTTTCTTT
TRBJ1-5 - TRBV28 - CASRGAFMIGNQPQHF TGTGCCAGCAGGGGAGCCTTCATGATAGGTAATCAGCCCCAGCATTTT
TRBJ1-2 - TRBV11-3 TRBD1 CASSLERTGGTYGYTF TGTGCCAGCAGCTTAGAGCGGACAGGGGGCACCTATGGCTACACCTTC
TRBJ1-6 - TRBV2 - CASNLDSHTNSPLHF TGTGCCAGCAACCTGGACAGTCACACAAATTCACCCCTCCACTTT
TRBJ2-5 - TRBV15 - CATSRDHSQRETQYF TGTGCCACCAGCAGAGATCATTCGCAGCGCGAGACCCAGTACTTC
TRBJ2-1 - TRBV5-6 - CASSLSYRGEQFF TGTGCCAGCAGCTTGAGCTATCGCGGTGAGCAGTTCTTC
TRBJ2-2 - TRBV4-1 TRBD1 CASSQDGTGGTGELFF TGCGCCAGCAGCCAAGATGGGACAGGGGGCACCGGGGAGCTGTTTTTT
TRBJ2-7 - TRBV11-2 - CASSLDSGASSYEQYF TGTGCCAGCAGCTTAGATTCCGGGGCGAGCTCCTACGAGCAGTACTTC
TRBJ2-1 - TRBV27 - CATYSNLVHEQFF TGTGCCACATACTCAAACCTCGTGCATGAGCAGTTCTTC
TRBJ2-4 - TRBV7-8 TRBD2 CASSPGTSQHNEQYF TGTGCCAGCAGCCCCGGGACTAGCCAACACAATGAGCAGTACTTC
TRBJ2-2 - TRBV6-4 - CASPMREWDYTGELFF TGTGCCAGCCCAATGCGGGAATGGGACTACACCGGGGAGCTGTTTTTT
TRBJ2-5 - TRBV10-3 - CAISVRGSEETQYF TGTGCCATCAGTGTACGAGGGAGTGAAGAGACCCAGTACTTC
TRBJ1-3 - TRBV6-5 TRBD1 CASRQGAFGGTIYF TGTGCCAGCAGACAGGGGGCCTTTGGGGGCACCATATATTTT
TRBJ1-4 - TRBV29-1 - CSVESGEKLFF TGCAGCGTTGAATCTGGTGAAAAACTGTTTTTT
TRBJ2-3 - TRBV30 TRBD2 CAWSVRGGDTQYF TGTGCCTGGAGTGTCCGGGGGGGAGATACGCAGTATTTT
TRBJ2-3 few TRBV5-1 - CASSLGVSADTQYF TGCGCCAGCAGCTTAGGGGTTAGCGCAGATACGCAGTATTTT
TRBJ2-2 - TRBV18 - CASSFYPSDTGELFF TGTGCCAGCTCCTTCTACCCGTCTGACACCGGGGAGCTGTTTTTT
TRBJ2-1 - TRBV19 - CASSIRPLSYEQFF TGTGCCAGTAGTATTCGGCCCCTTTCGTATGAGCAGTTCTTC
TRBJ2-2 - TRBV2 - CASSAWTSTGELFF TGTGCCAGCAGTGCCTGGACCTCCACCGGGGAGCTGTTTTTT
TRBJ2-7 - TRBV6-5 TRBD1 CASSYRDSPREQYF TGTGCCAGCAGTTACCGGGACAGTCCTCGCGAGCAGTACTTC
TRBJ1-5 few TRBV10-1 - CASRGCQPQHF TGCGCCAGCAGGGGGTGTCAGCCCCAGCATTTT
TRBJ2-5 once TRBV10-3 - CAIKDPGRPETQYF TGTGCCATCAAGGACCCCGGGCGTCCGGAGACCCAGTACTTC
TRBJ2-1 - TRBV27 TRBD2 CASSSQRGNYNEQFF TGTGCCAGCAGTTCCCAGCGGGGGAACTACAATGAGCAGTTCTTC
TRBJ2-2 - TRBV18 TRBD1 CASQSTGGDTGELFF TGTGCCAGCCAAAGTACAGGGGGAGACACCGGGGAGCTGTTTTTT
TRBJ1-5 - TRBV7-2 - CASSLSGNQPQHF TGTGCCAGCAGCTTATCGGGCAATCAGCCCCAGCATTTT
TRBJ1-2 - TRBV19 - CASSIGRRGYTF TGTGCCAGTAGTATAGGGAGGCGTGGCTACACCTTC
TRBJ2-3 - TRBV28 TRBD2 CASSPGLAEPSTDTQYF TGTGCCAGCAGTCCGGGACTAGCGGAACCAAGCACAGATACGCAGTATTTT
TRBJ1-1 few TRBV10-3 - CAISEMANTEAFF TGTGCCATCAGTGAAATGGCGAACACTGAAGCTTTCTTT
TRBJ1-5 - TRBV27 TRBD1 CASSPGQGNQPQHF TGTGCCAGCAGTCCCGGACAGGGGAATCAGCCCCAGCATTTT
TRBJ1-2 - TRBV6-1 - CASRTPLHGYTF TGTGCCAGCAGAACTCCTCTGCATGGCTACACCTTC
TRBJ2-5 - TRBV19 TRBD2 CATMVAGRRETQYF TGTGCCACTATGGTAGCGGGAAGGAGGGAGACCCAGTACTTC